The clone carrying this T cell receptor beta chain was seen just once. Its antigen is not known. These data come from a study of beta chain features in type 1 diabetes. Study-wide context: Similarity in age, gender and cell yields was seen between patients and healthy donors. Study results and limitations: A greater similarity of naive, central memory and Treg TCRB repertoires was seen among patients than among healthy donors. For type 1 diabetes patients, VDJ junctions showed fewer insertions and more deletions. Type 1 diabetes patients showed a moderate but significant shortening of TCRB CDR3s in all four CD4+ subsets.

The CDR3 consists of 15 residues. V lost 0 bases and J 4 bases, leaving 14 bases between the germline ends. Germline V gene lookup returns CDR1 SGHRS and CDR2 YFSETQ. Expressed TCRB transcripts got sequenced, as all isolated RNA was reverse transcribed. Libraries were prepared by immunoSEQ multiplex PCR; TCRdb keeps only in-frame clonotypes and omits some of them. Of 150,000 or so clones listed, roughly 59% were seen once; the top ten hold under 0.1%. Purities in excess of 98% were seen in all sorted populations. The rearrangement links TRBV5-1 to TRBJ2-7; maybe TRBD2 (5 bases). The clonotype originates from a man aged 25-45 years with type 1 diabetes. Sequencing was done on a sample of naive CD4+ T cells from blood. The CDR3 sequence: CASSLVQAVSYEQYF. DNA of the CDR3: TGCGCCAGCAGCTTGGTTCAAGCGGTCTCGTACGAGCAGTACTTC.